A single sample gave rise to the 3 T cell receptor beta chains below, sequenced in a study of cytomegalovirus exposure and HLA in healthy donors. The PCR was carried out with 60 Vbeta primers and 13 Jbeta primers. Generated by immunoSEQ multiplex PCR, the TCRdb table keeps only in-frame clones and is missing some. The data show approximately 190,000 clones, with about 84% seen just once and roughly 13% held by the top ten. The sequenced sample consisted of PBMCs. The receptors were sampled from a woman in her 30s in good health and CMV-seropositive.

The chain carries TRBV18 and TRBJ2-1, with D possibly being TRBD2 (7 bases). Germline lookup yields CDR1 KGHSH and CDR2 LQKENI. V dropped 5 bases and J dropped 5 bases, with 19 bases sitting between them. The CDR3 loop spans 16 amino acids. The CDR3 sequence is CASSTNQGRDDNEQFF. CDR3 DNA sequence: TGTGCCAGCTCAACAAATCAGGGGAGGGACGACAATGAGCAGTTCTTC.

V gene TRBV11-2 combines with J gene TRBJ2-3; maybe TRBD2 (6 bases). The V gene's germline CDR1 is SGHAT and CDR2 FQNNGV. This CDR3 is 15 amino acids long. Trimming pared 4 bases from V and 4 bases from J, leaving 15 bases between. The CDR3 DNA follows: TGTGCCAGCAGCTCCGGTAAGGGCGGGGCAGATACGCAGTATTTT. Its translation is CASSSGKGGADTQYF. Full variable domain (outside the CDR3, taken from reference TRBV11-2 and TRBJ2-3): EAGVAQSPRYKIIEKRQSVAFWCNPISGHATLYWYQQILGQGPKLLIQFQNNGVVDDSQLPKDRFSAERLKGVDSTLKIQPAKLEDSAVYLCASSSGKGGADTQYFGPGTRLTVL.

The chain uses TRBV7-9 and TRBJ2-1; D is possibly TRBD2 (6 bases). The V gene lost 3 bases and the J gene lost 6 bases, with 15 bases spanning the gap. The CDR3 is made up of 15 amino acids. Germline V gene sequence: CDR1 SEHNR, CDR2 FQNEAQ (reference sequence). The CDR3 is CASSFSPGTRNEQFF. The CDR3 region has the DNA TGTGCCAGCAGCTTTTCACCCGGGACTCGCAATGAGCAGTTCTTC.